The rows below give T cell receptor beta chains drawn from one sample of a study of OX40 agonist ivuxolimab in advanced cancers. Only in-frame clones appear in the TCRdb table, and some are missing; sequencing was by immunoSEQ multiplex PCR. This sample has around 34,000 clones; 81% occur once, and the top ten carry about 1.3%. The sequences come from CD4+ or CD8+ T cells sorted from blood, collected in a trial of the OX40 agonist ivuxolimab. These receptors were taken from an adult with an advanced solid tumor such as melanoma, head and neck, liver or kidney cancer. The CDR3 runs from the conserved cysteine through the conserved F or W. A D gene is named only where the DNA matches it firmly. Clone size, where shown, is once, few, many, or a class for clones that have expanded.

J gene,CDR3 length,D gene,V gene,clone size,CDR3 protein,CDR3 DNA
TRBJ2-2,18,TRBD2,TRBV18,.,CASSGTSGDSRGTGELFF,TGTGCCAGCTCAGGGACTAGCGGGGACTCCCGCGGGACCGGGGAGCTGTTTTTT
TRBJ2-7,15,TRBD2,TRBV11-2,.,CASTPSGALIREQYF,TGTGCCAGCACTCCTAGCGGGGCCCTAATCCGAGAGCAGTACTTC
TRBJ1-5,15,TRBD1,TRBV9,.,CASSPGQGGNQPQHF,TGTGCCAGCAGCCCGGGACAGGGTGGGAATCAGCCCCAGCATTTT
TRBJ2-3,16,.,TRBV7-9,.,CASSLGPPWYTDTQYF,TGTGCCAGCAGCCTCGGCCCTCCTTGGTACACAGATACGCAGTATTTT
TRBJ2-3,10,.,TRBV9,.,CASSVVTPYF,TGTGCCAGCAGCGTAGTAACCCCGTATTTT
TRBJ2-2,16,TRBD2,TRBV5-6,.,CASSPKREGPLMKLFF,TGTGCCAGCAGCCCCAAACGGGAGGGCCCCCTAATGAAGCTGTTTTTT
TRBJ2-7,14,.,TRBV7-8,.,CASSLAETSYEQYF,TGTGCCAGCAGCTTAGCCGAGACTAGTTACGAGCAGTACTTC
TRBJ2-5,14,TRBD1,TRBV30,.,CAWREGTGGETQYF,TGTGCCTGGAGGGAAGGGACAGGGGGAGAGACCCAGTACTTC
TRBJ2-1,14,TRBD2,TRBV4-1,once,CASSPLRGGNEQFF,TGCGCCAGCAGCCCCCTACGGGGGGGCAATGAGCAGTTCTTC
TRBJ1-2,15,.,TRBV5-5,once,CASSTIGGLNYGYTF,TGCGCCAGCAGCACGATTGGCGGGCTCAACTATGGCTACACCTTC
TRBJ2-3,16,TRBD2,TRBV7-2,.,CASSLLSSGRGDTQYF,TGTGCCAGCAGCTTGCTGTCTAGCGGGCGGGGAGATACGCAGTATTTT
TRBJ2-3,12,.,TRBV5-1,.,CASSLGDPPQYF,TGCGCCAGCAGCTTGGGCGACCCGCCGCAGTATTTT
TRBJ1-2,17,TRBD1,TRBV19,.,CASSSRGDRGRNYGYTF,TGTGCCAGTAGTTCCCGAGGGGACAGGGGCCGAAACTATGGCTACACCTTC
TRBJ2-5,13,.,TRBV18,once,CASSTRLEETQYF,TGTGCCAGCTCAACCAGGTTAGAAGAGACCCAGTACTTC
TRBJ2-2,16,.,TRBV10-3,.,CAISESRFTNTGELFF,TGTGCCATCAGTGAGTCCAGGTTCACGAACACCGGGGAGCTGTTTTTT
TRBJ2-7,13,.,TRBV6-5,.,CASSVGTWYEQYF,TGTGCCAGCAGCGTCGGGACGTGGTACGAGCAGTACTTC
TRBJ1-2,13,.,TRBV5-8,.,CASSLPGRDGYTF,TGTGCCAGCAGCTTGCCAGGGAGGGACGGCTACACCTTC
TRBJ1-6,15,.,TRBV28,.,CASSIQGGWHSPLHF,TGTGCCAGCAGTATCCAGGGAGGATGGCATTCACCCCTCCACTTT
TRBJ2-5,12,.,TRBV10-3,.,CAIPWGEETQYF,TGTGCCATACCTTGGGGGGAAGAGACCCAGTACTTC
TRBJ2-7,14,.,TRBV6-6,.,CASSYSRGPYEQYF,TGTGCCAGCAGTTACTCTCGGGGCCCCTACGAGCAGTACTTC
TRBJ2-7,14,.,TRBV18,.,CASSPRPDDYEQYF,TGTGCCAGCTCACCCCGCCCAGACGACTACGAGCAGTACTTC
TRBJ2-5,15,.,TRBV6-5,.,CASSTGRGTWETQYF,TGTGCCAGCAGTACAGGGCGGGGGACGTGGGAGACCCAGTACTTC
TRBJ1-1,13,TRBD1,TRBV27,.,CASSRGPDTEAFF,TGTGCCAGCTCAAGGGGGCCGGACACTGAAGCTTTCTTT
TRBJ2-1,14,.,TRBV4-3,few,CASSRGTTYNEQFF,TGCGCCAGCAGTCGTGGCACAACCTACAATGAGCAGTTCTTC
TRBJ2-7,16,.,TRBV21-1,.,CASSSLPGTVGYEQYF,TGTGCCAGCAGCAGCCTCCCCGGGACGGTAGGCTACGAGCAGTACTTC
TRBJ2-7,16,TRBD1,TRBV18,.,CASSPPGQGSPYEQYF,TGTGCCAGCTCCCCGCCGGGACAGGGATCGCCCTACGAGCAGTACTTC
TRBJ2-7,15,.,TRBV10-3,.,CASSYSRTSPYEQYF,TGTGCCAGCAGTTACTCGAGGACTTCACCCTACGAGCAGTACTTC
TRBJ2-3,18,TRBD2,TRBV14,few,CASSQLPGRGTSTDTQYF,TGTGCCAGCAGTCAACTCCCGGGGAGGGGCACTAGCACAGATACGCAGTATTTT
TRBJ2-1,17,.,TRBV25-1,.,CASSPTSQGPLGNEQFF,TGTGCCAGCAGTCCGACATCCCAGGGCCCTTTGGGTAATGAGCAGTTCTTC
TRBJ1-1,13,.,TRBV7-2,few,CASSFNMNTEAFF,TGTGCCAGCAGCTTCAACATGAACACTGAAGCTTTCTTT